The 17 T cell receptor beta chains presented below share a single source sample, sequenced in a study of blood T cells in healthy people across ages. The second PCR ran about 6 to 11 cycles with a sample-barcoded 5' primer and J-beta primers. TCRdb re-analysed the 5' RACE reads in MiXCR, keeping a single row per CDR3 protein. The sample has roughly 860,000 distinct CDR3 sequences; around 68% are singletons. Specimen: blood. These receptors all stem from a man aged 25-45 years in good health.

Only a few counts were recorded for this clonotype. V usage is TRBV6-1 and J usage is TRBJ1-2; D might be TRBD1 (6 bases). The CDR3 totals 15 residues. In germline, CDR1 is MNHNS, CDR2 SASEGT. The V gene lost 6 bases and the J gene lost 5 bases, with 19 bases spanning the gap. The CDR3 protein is CASRPGGGRGYGYTF. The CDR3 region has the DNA TGTGCCAGCAGGCCCGGGGGAGGTAGGGGGTATGGCTACACCTTC.

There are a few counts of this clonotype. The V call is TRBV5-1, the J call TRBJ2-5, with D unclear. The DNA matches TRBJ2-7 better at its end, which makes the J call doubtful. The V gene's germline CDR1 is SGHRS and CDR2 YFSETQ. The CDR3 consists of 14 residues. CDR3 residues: CASSFGPISSEQYF. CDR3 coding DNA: TGCGCCAGCAGCTTCGGACCAATATCGTCCGAGCAGTACTTC.

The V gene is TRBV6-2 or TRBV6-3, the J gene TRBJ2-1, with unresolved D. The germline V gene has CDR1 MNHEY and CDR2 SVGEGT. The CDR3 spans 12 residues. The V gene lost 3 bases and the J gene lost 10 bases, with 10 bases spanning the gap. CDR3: CASSYAPGEQFF. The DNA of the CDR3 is TGTGCCAGCAGTTATGCCCCCGGGGAGCAGTTCTTC.

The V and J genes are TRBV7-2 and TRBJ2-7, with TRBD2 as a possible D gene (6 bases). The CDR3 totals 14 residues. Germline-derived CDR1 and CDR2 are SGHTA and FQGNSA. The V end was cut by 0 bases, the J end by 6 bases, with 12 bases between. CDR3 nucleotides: TGTGCCAGCAGCTTAGCCCTCTACGGGGGCGAGCAGTACTTC. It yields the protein CASSLALYGGEQYF.

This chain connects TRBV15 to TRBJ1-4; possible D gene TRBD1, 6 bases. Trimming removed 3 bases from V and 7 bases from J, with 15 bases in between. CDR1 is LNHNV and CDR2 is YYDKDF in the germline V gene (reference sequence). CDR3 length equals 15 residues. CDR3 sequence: CATSREQGLGEKLFF. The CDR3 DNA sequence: TGTGCCACCAGCAGGGAACAGGGATTGGGTGAAAAACTGTTTTTT.

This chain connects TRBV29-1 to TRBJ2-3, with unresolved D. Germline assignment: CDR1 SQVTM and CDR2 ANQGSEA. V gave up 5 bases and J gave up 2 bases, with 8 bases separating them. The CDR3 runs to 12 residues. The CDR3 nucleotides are TGCAGCGTTCGTAGGGACACAGATACGCAGTATTTT. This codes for CSVRRDTDTQYF.

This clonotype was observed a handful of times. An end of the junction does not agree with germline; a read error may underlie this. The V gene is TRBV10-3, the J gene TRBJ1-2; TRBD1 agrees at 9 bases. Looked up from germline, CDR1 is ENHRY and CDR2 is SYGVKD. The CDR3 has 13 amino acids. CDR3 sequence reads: CAINEDRGNGYTF. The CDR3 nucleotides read TGTGCCATCAATGAGGACAGGGGCAATGGCTACACCTTC.

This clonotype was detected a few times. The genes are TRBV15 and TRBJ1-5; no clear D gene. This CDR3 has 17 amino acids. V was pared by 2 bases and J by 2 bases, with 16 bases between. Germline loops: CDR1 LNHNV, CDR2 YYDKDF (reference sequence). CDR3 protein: CATSRPGVFVRNQPQHF. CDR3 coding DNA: TGTGCCACCAGCAGACCCGGGGTTTTCGTACGCAATCAGCCCCAGCATTTT. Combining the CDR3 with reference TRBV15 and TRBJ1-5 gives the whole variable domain DAMVIQNPRYQVTQFGKPVTLSCSQTLNHNVMYWYQQKSSQAPKLLFHYYDKDFNNEADTPDNFQSRRPNTSFCFLDIRSPGLGDTAMYLCATSRPGVFVRNQPQHFGDGTRLSIL.

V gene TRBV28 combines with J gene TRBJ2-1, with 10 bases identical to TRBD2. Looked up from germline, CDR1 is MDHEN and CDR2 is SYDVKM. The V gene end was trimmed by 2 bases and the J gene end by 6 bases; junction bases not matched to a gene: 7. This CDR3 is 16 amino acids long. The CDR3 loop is CASSLLAGDGSNEQFF. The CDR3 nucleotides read TGTGCCAGCAGTTTACTAGCGGGGGATGGAAGCAATGAGCAGTTCTTC.

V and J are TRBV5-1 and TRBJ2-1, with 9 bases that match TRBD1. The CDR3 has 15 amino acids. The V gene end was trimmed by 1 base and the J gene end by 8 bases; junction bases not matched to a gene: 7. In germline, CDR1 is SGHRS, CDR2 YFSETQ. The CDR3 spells CASSLWGGQGDEQFF. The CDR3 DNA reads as TGCGCCAGCAGCTTGTGGGGGGGACAGGGAGATGAGCAGTTCTTC.

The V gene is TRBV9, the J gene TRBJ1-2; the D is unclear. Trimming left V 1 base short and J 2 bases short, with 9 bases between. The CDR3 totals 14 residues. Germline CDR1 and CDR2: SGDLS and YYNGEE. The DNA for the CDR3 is TGTGCCAGCAGCGTACTGGGCGGGAACTATGGCTACACCTTC. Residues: CASSVLGGNYGYTF.

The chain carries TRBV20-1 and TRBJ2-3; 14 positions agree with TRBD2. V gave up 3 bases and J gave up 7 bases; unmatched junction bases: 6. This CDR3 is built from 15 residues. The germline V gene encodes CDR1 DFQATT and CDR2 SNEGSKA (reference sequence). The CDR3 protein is CSASGLAGGGNTQYF. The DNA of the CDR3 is TGCAGTGCTAGCGGACTAGCGGGGGGCGGCAATACGCAGTATTTT.

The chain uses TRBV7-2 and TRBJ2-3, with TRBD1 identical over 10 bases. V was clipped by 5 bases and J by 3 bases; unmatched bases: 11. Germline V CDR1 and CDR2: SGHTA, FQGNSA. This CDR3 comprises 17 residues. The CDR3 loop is CASSLRTGGERTDTQYF. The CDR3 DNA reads TGTGCCAGCAGCCTCCGGACAGGGGGGGAGAGGACAGATACGCAGTATTTT.

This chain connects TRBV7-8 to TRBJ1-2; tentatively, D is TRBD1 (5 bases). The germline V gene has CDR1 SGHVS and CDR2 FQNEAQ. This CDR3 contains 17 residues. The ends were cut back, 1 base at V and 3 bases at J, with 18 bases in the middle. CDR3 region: CASSLGMGSRDDYGYTF. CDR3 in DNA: TGTGCCAGCAGCTTAGGTATGGGTAGCAGGGATGACTATGGCTACACCTTC.

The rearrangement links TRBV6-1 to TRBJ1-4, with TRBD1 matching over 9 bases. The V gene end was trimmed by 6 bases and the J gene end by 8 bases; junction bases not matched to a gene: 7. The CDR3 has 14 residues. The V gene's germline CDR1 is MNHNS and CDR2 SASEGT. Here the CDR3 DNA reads TGTGCCAGCAGCCGGACAGGGGAATACGAAAAACTGTTTTTT. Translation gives CASSRTGEYEKLFF.

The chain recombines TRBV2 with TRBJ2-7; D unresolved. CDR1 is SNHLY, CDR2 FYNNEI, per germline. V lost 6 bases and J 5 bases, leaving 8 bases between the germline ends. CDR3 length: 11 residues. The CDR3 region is CASRSFDEQYF. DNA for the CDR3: TGTGCCAGCAGGTCTTTTGACGAGCAGTACTTC.

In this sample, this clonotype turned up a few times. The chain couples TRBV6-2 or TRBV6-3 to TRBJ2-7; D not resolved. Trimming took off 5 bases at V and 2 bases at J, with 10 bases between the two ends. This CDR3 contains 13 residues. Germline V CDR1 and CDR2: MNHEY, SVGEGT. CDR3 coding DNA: TGTGCCAGCAGTCGGACGGAGACCTACGAGCAGTACTTC. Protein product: CASSRTETYEQYF.